Listed here are 26 T cell receptor beta chains from one sample, sequenced in a study of T-cell memory formation after mild COVID-19. From the 5' RACE reads, TCRdb called clonotypes with MiXCR, one entry per CDR3 protein. This sample has tens of thousands of distinct CDR3 sequences; 6% to 9.5% occur once, and the top ten carry 11% to 15%. Sequencing input: PBMCs or a T cell subset sorted from them (not recorded which). Receptors originate from an adult woman who had mild COVID-19 (a few samples of this study predate the infection). Cell type and time point are not known.

This clonotype was seen many times. The chain combines TRBV30 with TRBJ2-2; 8 bases fit TRBD2. CDR1 is GTSNPN and CDR2 is SVGIG in the germline V gene (reference sequence). This CDR3 region has 15 residues. Unmatched junction bases numbered 9, after V lost 2 bases and J lost 7 bases. CDR3 nucleotide sequence: TGTGCCTGGAGTTTGCGGGGGGTTGTCGTCGGGGAGCTGTTTTTT. Amino acid sequence: CAWSLRGVVVGELFF.

This clonotype was found many times. This chain joins TRBV30 and TRBJ1-1; D remains ambiguous. The CDR3 extends over 13 amino acids. Germline V gene lookup returns CDR1 GTSNPN and CDR2 SVGIG (reference sequence). V dropped 4 bases and J dropped 0 bases, with 9 bases sitting between them. CDR3 loop: CAWKERMNTEAFF. The CDR3 DNA reads TGTGCCTGGAAAGAGAGGATGAACACTGAAGCTTTCTTT.

This clonotype was counted many times. V usage is TRBV7-2 and J usage is TRBJ2-3; 10 bases are a match to TRBD2. The germline CDR1 and CDR2 sequences are SGHTA and FQGNSA. The CDR3 totals 15 residues. V lost 6 bases and J lost 7; bases outside the gene matches: 10. The CDR3 sequence: CASSSSGGALYTQYF. The CDR3 DNA is TGTGCCAGCAGTTCCAGCGGGGGGGCCTTGTATACGCAGTATTTT.

The chain carries TRBV18 and TRBJ1-2; 8 bases match TRBD1. Germline V gene data show CDR1 as KGHSH and CDR2 as LQKENI. V lost 5 bases to trimming and J lost 6 bases; unmatched junction nucleotides: 8. The CDR3 is 14 residues long. The DNA of the CDR3 is TGTGCCAGCTCAGGCGGACAGGGAGGAAATGGCTACACCTTC. It encodes CASSGGQGGNGYTF.

Relative to its sample, this clonotype is medium-sized. This chain connects TRBV5-1 to TRBJ1-1; the D is unclear. Germline CDR1 reads SGHRS; CDR2 reads YFSETQ. Deletions cut 3 bases from V and 8 bases from J, with 14 bases between. The CDR3 has 13 residues. The CDR3: CASSSDRYGEAFF. The CDR3, as DNA: TGCGCCAGCAGCTCCGATAGATACGGCGAAGCTTTCTTT.

The chain employs TRBV19 and TRBJ2-7; 13 nucleotides line up with TRBD2. CDR1 LNHDA and CDR2 SQIVND come from the germline V gene (reference sequence). This CDR3 is 13 amino acids long. V lost 9 bases to trimming and J lost 4 bases; unmatched junction nucleotides: 3. The CDR3, as DNA: TGTGCCAGCTCGACTAGCGGGGGGTACGAGCAGTACGTC. Protein sequence: CASSTSGGYEQYV.

There are many counts of this clonotype. The genes are TRBV24-1 and TRBJ2-3; D gene unclear. Trimming took 4 bases from V and 4 from J, leaving 17 bases between them. Germline loops: CDR1 KGHDR, CDR2 SFDVKD. The CDR3 has 16 amino acids. The CDR3 DNA reads TGTGCCACCAGTGACCCCGGGCCCGCAAACTCAGATACGCAGTATTTT. Protein: CATSDPGPANSDTQYF.

This clonotype has ten or more counts. The J gene is TRBJ2-1, the V gene TRBV14, with D perhaps given as TRBD1 or TRBD2 (5 bases each). The germline V and J ends were trimmed by 4 bases and 5 bases, with 18 bases remaining between them. The CDR3 contains 16 residues. CDR1 and CDR2 (germline): SGHDN, FVKESK. The CDR3 protein is CASSPVPVGRDNEQFF. CDR3 nucleotide sequence: TGTGCCAGCAGCCCAGTACCGGTGGGGCGGGACAATGAGCAGTTCTTC. The full variable domain, rest sourced from reference TRBV14 and TRBJ2-1, is EAGVTQFPSHSVIEKGQTVTLRCDPISGHDNLYWYRRVMGKEIKFLLHFVKESKQDESGMPNNRFLAERTGGTYSTLKVQPAELEDSGVYFCASSPVPVGRDNEQFFGPGTRLTVL.

This clonotype was seen many times. The J gene is TRBJ2-1, the V gene TRBV6-1, with 8 bases fitting TRBD1. V shed 7 bases and J 6 bases; nucleotides not matched to a gene: 11. Germline CDR1 MNHNS, CDR2 SASEGT. The CDR3 runs to 15 residues. The CDR3 spells CASIDRTGKGNEQFF. In nucleotides, the CDR3 is TGTGCCAGCATAGATCGGACAGGGAAGGGCAATGAGCAGTTCTTC.

This clonotype was seen just once. The chain combines TRBV4-1 with TRBJ2-1; D is perhaps TRBD1 (6 bases). V was shortened by 3 bases and J by 4 bases, with 19 bases between the two germline ends. This CDR3 comprises 17 residues. Germline assignment: CDR1 MGHRA and CDR2 YSYEKL. The CDR3 loop reads CASSQAPPGQRYNEQFF. CDR3 sequence (DNA): TGCGCCAGCAGCCAGGCGCCCCCCGGACAGCGATACAATGAGCAGTTCTTC.

In its sample, this clonotype is medium-sized. The CDR3 DNA reads as TGTGCCAGCAGTTCCAGAGCAGGGGTGAACACTGAAGCTTTCTTT. It specifies CASSSRAGVNTEAFF. The V and J genes are TRBV7-8 and TRBJ1-1; a weak D match, TRBD1 (6 bases). The CDR3 extends over 15 amino acids. V was clipped by 6 bases and J by 0 bases, with 14 bases between them. From germline, CDR1 is SGHVS and CDR2 FQNEAQ.

This clonotype appeared many times. The V call is TRBV5-1, the J call TRBJ1-1; 12 nucleotides match TRBD1. J lost 5 bases, V lost 4 bases, and 12 bases had no gene match. Germline CDR1 reads SGHRS; CDR2 reads YFSETQ. The length of the CDR3 is 17 residues. CDR3: CASSLGDRGRPMTEAFF. The CDR3 DNA sequence: TGCGCCAGCAGCCTAGGGGACAGGGGGCGGCCTATGACTGAAGCTTTCTTT.

This clonotype was seen ten or more times. V and J are TRBV9 and TRBJ2-1; D perhaps matches TRBD2 (5 bases). Looked up from germline, CDR1 is SGDLS and CDR2 is YYNGEE. The V end was cut by 6 bases, the J end by 4 bases, with 20 bases between. The CDR3 extends over 16 amino acids. The CDR3 reads CASTPSGTGPYNEQFF. The CDR3 DNA reads TGTGCCAGCACCCCCTCGGGAACCGGGCCTTACAATGAGCAGTTCTTC. The full variable domain, rest sourced from reference TRBV9 and TRBJ2-1, is DSGVTQTPKHLITATGQRVTLRCSPRSGDLSVYWYQQSLDQGLQFLIQYYNGEERAKGNILERFSAQQFPDLHSELNLSSLELGDSALYFCASTPSGTGPYNEQFFGPGTRLTVL.

This clonotype was seen repeatedly, ten times or more. The rearrangement uses TRBV18 and TRBJ2-7, with D possibly being TRBD1 (5 bases). CDR1 and CDR2 from the germline V gene are KGHSH and LQKENI. CDR3 size: 14 residues. V was cut by 3 bases and J by 6 bases, with 15 bases left in between. The CDR3 region is CASSPIEGATEQYF. The CDR3 DNA reads as TGTGCCAGCTCACCCATAGAAGGGGCAACCGAGCAGTACTTC.

By share, this clonotype counts as medium-sized. The rearrangement joins TRBV4-3 to TRBJ1-2, with unresolved D. Trimming removed 0 bases from V and 1 base from J, with 6 bases in between. The CDR3 is 14 amino acids. CDR1 and CDR2 from the germline V gene are LGHNA and YSLEER. Here the CDR3 DNA reads TGCGCCAGCAGCCAAGATCTTTTTAACTATGGCTACACCTTC. Amino acid sequence: CASSQDLFNYGYTF.

This clonotype was observed at least ten times. In nucleotides, the CDR3 is TGCAGTGCTATCGCGGGAGGGACGGGGCCCCAGCATTTT. This sequence encodes CSAIAGGTGPQHF. This sequence joins TRBV20-1 and TRBJ1-5; the D gene is possibly TRBD1 (5 bases). Per germline, CDR1 DFQATT and CDR2 SNEGSKA (reference sequence). CDR3 length: 13 amino acids. V shed 4 bases and J shed 9 bases, with 16 bases lying between them.

This clonotype was observed many times. J is TRBJ2-2 and V is TRBV12-3 or TRBV12-4, with no clear D. The V end was cut by 7 bases, the J end by 7 bases, with 16 bases between. The CDR3 runs to 14 residues. CDR3 sequence: CASTKSDFYGELFF. CDR3 nucleotides: TGTGCCAGCACCAAGTCTGACTTTTACGGGGAGCTGTTTTTT.

This rearrangement joins TRBV29-1 to TRBJ1-2; D not certain. The CDR3 is 11 amino acids. Germline V gene sequence: CDR1 SQVTM, CDR2 ANQGSEA. Trimming cost V 2 bases and J 4 bases, with 5 bases left between them. As DNA, the CDR3 is TGCAGCGTTGAACTAGGCTATGGCTACACCTTC. This gives the protein CSVELGYGYTF.

In this sample, this clonotype turned up many times. The chain uses TRBV3-1 and TRBJ1-2; 9 bases align to TRBD1. Trimming at V came to 4 bases and at J to 2 bases, leaving 2 bases not matched to a gene. Germline CDR1 reads LGHDT; CDR2 reads YNNKEL (reference sequence). The length of the CDR3 is 14 residues. The CDR3 bases are TGTGCCAGCAGCCGGGGGACAGGGAACTATGGCTACACCTTC. Amino acids: CASSRGTGNYGYTF.

This clonotype was seen many times. The rearrangement uses TRBV15 and TRBJ1-6; 12 bases agree with TRBD1. CDR1 is LNHNV and CDR2 is YYDKDF in the germline V gene (reference sequence). This CDR3 comprises 17 residues. V shed 1 base and J 7 bases; nucleotides not matched to a gene: 5. In DNA, the CDR3 is TGTGCCACCAGCAGAGGGGGACAGGGGGCGCGAAATTCACCCCTCCACTTT. Translating gives CATSRGGQGARNSPLHF.

This clonotype was counted ten times or more. The chain is built from TRBV4-1 and TRBJ2-1, with TRBD1 matching 10 bases. Unmatched junction bases numbered 10, after V lost 8 bases and J lost 3 bases. The CDR3 has 16 amino acids. CDR1 and CDR2 from the germline V gene are MGHRA and YSYEKL. Here the CDR3 reads CASASLGQGDYNEQFF. CDR3 DNA sequence: TGCGCCAGCGCCAGCCTCGGACAGGGGGACTACAATGAGCAGTTCTTC.

This clonotype was seen repeatedly, ten times or more. The rearrangement joins TRBV14 to TRBJ2-3; 12 nucleotides align to TRBD2. J was trimmed by 5 bases and V by 4 bases; bases with no gene match: 13. Germline V gives CDR1 SGHDN, CDR2 FVKESK. The CDR3 is 18 amino acids. CDR3 sequence reads: CASSRGLAGIRTRDTQYF. In DNA form, the CDR3 reads TGTGCCAGCAGCCGAGGACTAGCGGGGATCAGGACACGAGATACGCAGTATTTT.

This clonotype occurred many times. This chain connects TRBV2 to TRBJ1-2; D ambiguous. CDR3 length: 12 amino acids. Trimming took 6 bases from V and 4 from J, leaving 9 bases between them. CDR1 is SNHLY, CDR2 FYNNEI, per germline. CDR3 loop: CASRLSSYGYTF. DNA for the CDR3: TGTGCCAGCAGGTTATCCAGCTATGGCTACACCTTC. Supplemented by reference TRBV2 and TRBJ1-2, the full variable domain reads EPEVTQTPSHQVTQMGQEVILRCVPISNHLYFYWYRQILGQKVEFLVSFYNNEISEKSEIFDDQFSVERPDGSNFTLKIRSTKLEDSAMYFCASRLSSYGYTFGSGTRLTVV.

Remarks on this clonotype: A much larger clonotype is one base distant, so this may be a read error. The chain joins TRBV6-5 to TRBJ2-7, with TRBD1 identical over 8 bases. CDR3 size: 14 residues. In germline, CDR1 is MNHEY, CDR2 SVGAGI. V lost 10 bases and J lost 2; bases outside the gene matches: 10. The CDR3 is CAISLRGLAYEQYF. CDR3 nucleotide sequence: TGTGCCATCAGCCTCAGGGGGCTCGCCTACGAGCAGTACTTC.

The sample holds many counts of this clonotype. This chain joins TRBV2 and TRBJ1-1; D not resolved. Germline V gene lookup returns CDR1 SNHLY and CDR2 FYNNEI. The CDR3 has 16 amino acids. Trimming removed 3 bases from V and 1 base from J, with 15 bases in between. The CDR3 loop reads CASSEETFFSNTEAFF. The DNA for the CDR3 is TGTGCCAGCAGTGAGGAGACATTCTTTTCGAACACTGAAGCTTTCTTT. The full variable domain, rest sourced from reference TRBV2 and TRBJ1-1, is EPEVTQTPSHQVTQMGQEVILRCVPISNHLYFYWYRQILGQKVEFLVSFYNNEISEKSEIFDDQFSVERPDGSNFTLKIRSTKLEDSAMYFCASSEETFFSNTEAFFGQGTRLTVV.

There are many counts of this clonotype. The chain links TRBV18 to TRBJ1-1; 9 bases fit TRBD1. After removal of 2 bases from V and 1 base from J, the junction contained 5 bases not matched to a gene. This CDR3 contains 16 residues. Per germline, CDR1 KGHSH and CDR2 LQKENI. CDR3 in DNA: TGTGCCAGCTCACCAGTCCTACAGGGGGCGAACACTGAAGCTTTCTTT. Translation gives CASSPVLQGANTEAFF.